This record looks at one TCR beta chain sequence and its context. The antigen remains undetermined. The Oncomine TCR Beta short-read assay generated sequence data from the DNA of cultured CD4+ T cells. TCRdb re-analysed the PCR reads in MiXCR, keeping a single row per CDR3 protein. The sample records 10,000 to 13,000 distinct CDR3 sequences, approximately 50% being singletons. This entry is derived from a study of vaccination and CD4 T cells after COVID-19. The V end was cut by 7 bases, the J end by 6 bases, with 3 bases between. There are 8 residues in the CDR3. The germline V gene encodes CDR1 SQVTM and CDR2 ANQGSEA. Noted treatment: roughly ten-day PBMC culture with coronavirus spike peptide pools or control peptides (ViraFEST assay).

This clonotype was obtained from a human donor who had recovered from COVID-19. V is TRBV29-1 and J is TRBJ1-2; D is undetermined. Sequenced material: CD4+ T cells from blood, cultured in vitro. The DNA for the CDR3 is TGCAGCGCAGATGGCTACACCTTC. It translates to CSADGYTF. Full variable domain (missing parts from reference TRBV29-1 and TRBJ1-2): SAVISQKPSRDICQRGTSLTIQCQVDSQVTMMFWYRQQPGQSLTLIATANQGSEATYESGFVIDKFPISRPNLTFSTLTVSNMSPEDSSIYLCSADGYTFGSGTRLTVV.